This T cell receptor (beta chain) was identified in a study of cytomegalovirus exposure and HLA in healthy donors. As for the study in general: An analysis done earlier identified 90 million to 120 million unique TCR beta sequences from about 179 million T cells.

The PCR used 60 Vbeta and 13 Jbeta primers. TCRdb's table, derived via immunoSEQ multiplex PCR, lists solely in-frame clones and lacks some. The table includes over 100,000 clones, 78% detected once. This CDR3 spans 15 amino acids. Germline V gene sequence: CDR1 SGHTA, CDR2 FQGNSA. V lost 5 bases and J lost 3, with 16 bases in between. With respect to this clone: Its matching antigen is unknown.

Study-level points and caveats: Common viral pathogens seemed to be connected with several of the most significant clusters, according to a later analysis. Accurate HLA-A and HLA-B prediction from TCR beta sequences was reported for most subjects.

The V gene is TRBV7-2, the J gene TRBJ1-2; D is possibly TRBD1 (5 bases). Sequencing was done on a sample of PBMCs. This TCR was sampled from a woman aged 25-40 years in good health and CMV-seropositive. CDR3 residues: CASSRRGSWDYGYTF. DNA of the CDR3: TGTGCCAGCAGCCGTAGGGGTAGTTGGGACTATGGCTACACCTTC.